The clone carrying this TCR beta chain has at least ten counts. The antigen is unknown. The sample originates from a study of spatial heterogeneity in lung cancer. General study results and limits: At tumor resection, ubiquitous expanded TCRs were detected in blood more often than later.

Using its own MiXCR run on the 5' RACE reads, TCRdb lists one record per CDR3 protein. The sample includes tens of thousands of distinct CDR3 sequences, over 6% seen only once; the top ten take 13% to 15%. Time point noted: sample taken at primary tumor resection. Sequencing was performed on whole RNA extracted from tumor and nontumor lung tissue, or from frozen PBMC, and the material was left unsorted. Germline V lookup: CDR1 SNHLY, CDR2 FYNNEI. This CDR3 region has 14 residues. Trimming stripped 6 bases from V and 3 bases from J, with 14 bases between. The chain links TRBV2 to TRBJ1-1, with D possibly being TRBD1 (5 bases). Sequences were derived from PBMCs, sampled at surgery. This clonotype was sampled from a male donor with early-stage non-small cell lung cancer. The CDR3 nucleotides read TGTGCCAGCAGCTCGCGTAAGACAGACACTGAAGCTTTCTTT. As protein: CASSSRKTDTEAFF.